Described below is a single T cell receptor beta chain sequence and its context. Its target is unknown. The sample is drawn from a study of cytomegalovirus exposure and HLA in healthy donors. Findings and caveats of the study: Trimming of TCR beta V- and J-genes showed a link, identified in a later analysis, to a missense DCLRE1C variant. Productive status was seen about 90% or about 30% of the time for most TCR beta V segments in an earlier analysis.

Both 60 Vbeta primers and 13 Jbeta primers went into the PCR. The table came from immunoSEQ multiplex PCR; TCRdb's copy has only in-frame clones and leaves some out. The data show a few hundred thousand clones, 80% seen once. Sample: PBMCs. The clonotype comes from a girl aged 2 to 9 in good health and CMV-seronegative.

This chain's CDR3 is CASSRNSGQITEAFF. In nucleotides, the CDR3 is TGTGCCAGCTCGCGGAACTCTGGACAGATAACTGAAGCTTTCTTT. V usage is TRBV6-4 and J usage is TRBJ1-1, with TRBD1 as a possible D gene (6 bases). Trimming took off 8 bases at V and 5 bases at J, with 21 bases between the two ends. The germline V gene encodes CDR1 MRHNA and CDR2 SNTAGT. The CDR3 extends over 15 amino acids.